This is a list of T cell receptor beta chains from one sample in a study of T-cell reconstitution after alpha-beta-depleted transplantation in children. TCRdb recomputed calls from the PCR reads with MiXCR, one row per CDR3 protein. There are about a million distinct CDR3 sequences in the sample; about 30% occur only once, and 25% to 35% lies in the top ten. The specimen comprised PBMCs, mostly from graft donor cells, sampled 360 days after TCRalphabeta/CD19-depleted stem cell transplant. These receptors came from a boy under two years old who had a stem cell transplant for SCID, so the T cells may come from the graft donor. Each CDR3 is given with its conserved first and last residue. Fields, in order: clone size, J gene, V gene, CDR3 length, D gene, CDR3 protein, CDR3 DNA. The D gene is left open where the match is weak. Not every row has a clone size; where given, it reads once, few, many or a size class.

few,TRBJ2-1,TRBV5-1,16,TRBD2,CASSLVRGGYYNEQFF,TGCGCCAGCAGCTTAGTCCGCGGGGGTTACTACAATGAGCAGTTCTTC
.,TRBJ2-1,TRBV2,14,.,CASRRLGPPNEQFF,TGTGCCAGCAGAAGACTTGGACCGCCCAATGAGCAGTTCTTC
.,TRBJ2-1,TRBV5-1,15,.,CASSLRVGAYNEQFF,TGCGCCAGCAGCTTGAGGGTAGGCGCCTACAATGAGCAGTTCTTC
few,TRBJ2-3,TRBV9,16,TRBD2,CASSFSIAGGTDTQYF,TGTGCCAGCAGCTTCTCCATAGCGGGGGGCACAGATACGCAGTATTTT
few,TRBJ2-1,TRBV27,17,TRBD2,CASSLGTSGGAYNEQFF,TGTGCCAGCAGTTTAGGGACTAGCGGGGGGGCTTACAATGAGCAGTTCTTC
many,TRBJ2-1,TRBV7-9,18,.,CASSFPFGPGSGYNEQFF,TGTGCCAGCAGCTTCCCTTTCGGCCCAGGGTCCGGCTACAATGAGCAGTTCTTC
many,TRBJ2-7,TRBV20-1,14,TRBD2,CSAHPGGGIDEQYF,TGCAGCGCACATCCGGGAGGGGGTATAGACGAGCAGTACTTC
.,TRBJ2-7,TRBV19,14,.,CASSRAPATYEQYF,TGTGCCAGTAGTCGAGCCCCAGCGACCTACGAGCAGTACTTC
many,TRBJ2-5,TRBV18,12,.,CASSPPSETQYF,TGTGCCAGCTCGCCGCCCTCAGAGACCCAGTACTTC
few,TRBJ2-1,TRBV12-3/TRBV12-4,16,TRBD1,CASSPAGTGSYNEQFF,TGTGCCAGCAGCCCGGCCGGGACAGGCTCCTACAATGAGCAGTTCTTC
.,TRBJ2-1,TRBV7-9,17,.,CASSLWGRAGSYNEQFF,TGTGCCAGCAGCTTGTGGGGCAGGGCCGGCTCCTACAATGAGCAGTTCTTC
few,TRBJ1-1,TRBV5-1,14,.,CASSLQGPHTEAFF,TGCGCCAGCAGCTTGCAGGGGCCGCACACTGAAGCTTTCTTT
few,TRBJ2-7,TRBV7-6,15,.,CASSLVGGGPGEQYF,TGTGCCAGCAGCTTAGTAGGCGGGGGCCCAGGGGAGCAGTACTTC
few,TRBJ2-5,TRBV20-1,14,.,CSATLGGGGETQYF,TGCAGTGCAACACTAGGAGGGGGAGGGGAGACCCAGTACTTC
.,TRBJ2-3,TRBV20-1,15,.,CSASLGRGSPDTQYF,TGCAGTGCTAGTTTGGGTAGGGGCTCCCCAGATACGCAGTATTTT
.,TRBJ2-2,TRBV7-3,17,.,CASSLAPGLPDTGELFF,TGTGCCAGCAGCTTGGCCCCGGGACTCCCCGACACCGGGGAGCTGTTTTTT
.,TRBJ1-5,TRBV5-1,15,TRBD1,CASSTTGGAGQPQHF,TGCGCCAGCAGCACAACAGGGGGCGCGGGTCAGCCCCAGCATTTT
few,TRBJ2-7,TRBV4-2,16,TRBD2,CASSQEAGGRAEEQYF,TGTGCCAGCAGCCAAGAGGCGGGGGGTCGCGCTGAAGAGCAGTACTTC
.,TRBJ2-6,TRBV4-1,19,TRBD1,CASSQEFRQGASGANVLTF,TGCGCCAGCAGCCAAGAGTTCCGACAGGGAGCGTCTGGGGCCAACGTCCTGACTTTC
.,TRBJ2-2,TRBV9,16,TRBD2,CASSVEWGGNTGELFF,TGTGCCAGCAGCGTCGAATGGGGGGGTAACACCGGGGAGCTGTTTTTT
few,TRBJ2-7,TRBV4-2,16,TRBD1,CASSQEDRGISYEQYF,TGTGCCAGCAGCCAAGAGGACAGGGGGATCTCCTACGAGCAGTACTTC
.,TRBJ2-7,TRBV20-1,14,.,CSATEWGQSYEQYF,TGCAGTGCTACCGAGTGGGGACAAAGCTACGAGCAGTACTTC
.,TRBJ2-7,TRBV5-5,15,.,CASSPRWGTTYEQYF,TGTGCCAGCAGCCCCAGGTGGGGGACGACGTACGAGCAGTACTTC
.,TRBJ2-5,TRBV27,15,.,CASSLSFMWQETQYF,TGTGCCAGCAGTTTATCGTTTATGTGGCAAGAGACCCAGTACTTC
.,TRBJ2-3,TRBV20-1,14,.,CSARDLMGADTQYF,TGCAGTGCTAGAGATCTGATGGGGGCAGATACGCAGTATTTT
.,TRBJ2-1,TRBV2,20,TRBD2,CASSSDGAGRLLLSYNEQFF,TGTGCCAGCAGCTCAGACGGAGCGGGGCGGCTCCTTCTCTCCTACAATGAGCAGTTCTTC
.,TRBJ2-4,TRBV5-1,15,.,CASSLGEGRFDIQYF,TGCGCCAGCAGCTTGGGGGAAGGGCGATTTGACATTCAGTACTTC
few,TRBJ1-5,TRBV5-6,18,TRBD1,CASSLGWGRGHADQPQHF,TGTGCCAGCAGCTTAGGGTGGGGCAGGGGGCATGCGGATCAGCCCCAGCATTTT
few,TRBJ2-7,TRBV20-1,11,.,CSARDVYEQYF,TGCAGTGCTAGAGATGTTTACGAGCAGTACTTC
.,TRBJ1-1,TRBV7-2,14,.,CASSFGATGTEAFF,TGTGCCAGCAGCTTTGGGGCGACGGGCACTGAAGCTTTCTTT